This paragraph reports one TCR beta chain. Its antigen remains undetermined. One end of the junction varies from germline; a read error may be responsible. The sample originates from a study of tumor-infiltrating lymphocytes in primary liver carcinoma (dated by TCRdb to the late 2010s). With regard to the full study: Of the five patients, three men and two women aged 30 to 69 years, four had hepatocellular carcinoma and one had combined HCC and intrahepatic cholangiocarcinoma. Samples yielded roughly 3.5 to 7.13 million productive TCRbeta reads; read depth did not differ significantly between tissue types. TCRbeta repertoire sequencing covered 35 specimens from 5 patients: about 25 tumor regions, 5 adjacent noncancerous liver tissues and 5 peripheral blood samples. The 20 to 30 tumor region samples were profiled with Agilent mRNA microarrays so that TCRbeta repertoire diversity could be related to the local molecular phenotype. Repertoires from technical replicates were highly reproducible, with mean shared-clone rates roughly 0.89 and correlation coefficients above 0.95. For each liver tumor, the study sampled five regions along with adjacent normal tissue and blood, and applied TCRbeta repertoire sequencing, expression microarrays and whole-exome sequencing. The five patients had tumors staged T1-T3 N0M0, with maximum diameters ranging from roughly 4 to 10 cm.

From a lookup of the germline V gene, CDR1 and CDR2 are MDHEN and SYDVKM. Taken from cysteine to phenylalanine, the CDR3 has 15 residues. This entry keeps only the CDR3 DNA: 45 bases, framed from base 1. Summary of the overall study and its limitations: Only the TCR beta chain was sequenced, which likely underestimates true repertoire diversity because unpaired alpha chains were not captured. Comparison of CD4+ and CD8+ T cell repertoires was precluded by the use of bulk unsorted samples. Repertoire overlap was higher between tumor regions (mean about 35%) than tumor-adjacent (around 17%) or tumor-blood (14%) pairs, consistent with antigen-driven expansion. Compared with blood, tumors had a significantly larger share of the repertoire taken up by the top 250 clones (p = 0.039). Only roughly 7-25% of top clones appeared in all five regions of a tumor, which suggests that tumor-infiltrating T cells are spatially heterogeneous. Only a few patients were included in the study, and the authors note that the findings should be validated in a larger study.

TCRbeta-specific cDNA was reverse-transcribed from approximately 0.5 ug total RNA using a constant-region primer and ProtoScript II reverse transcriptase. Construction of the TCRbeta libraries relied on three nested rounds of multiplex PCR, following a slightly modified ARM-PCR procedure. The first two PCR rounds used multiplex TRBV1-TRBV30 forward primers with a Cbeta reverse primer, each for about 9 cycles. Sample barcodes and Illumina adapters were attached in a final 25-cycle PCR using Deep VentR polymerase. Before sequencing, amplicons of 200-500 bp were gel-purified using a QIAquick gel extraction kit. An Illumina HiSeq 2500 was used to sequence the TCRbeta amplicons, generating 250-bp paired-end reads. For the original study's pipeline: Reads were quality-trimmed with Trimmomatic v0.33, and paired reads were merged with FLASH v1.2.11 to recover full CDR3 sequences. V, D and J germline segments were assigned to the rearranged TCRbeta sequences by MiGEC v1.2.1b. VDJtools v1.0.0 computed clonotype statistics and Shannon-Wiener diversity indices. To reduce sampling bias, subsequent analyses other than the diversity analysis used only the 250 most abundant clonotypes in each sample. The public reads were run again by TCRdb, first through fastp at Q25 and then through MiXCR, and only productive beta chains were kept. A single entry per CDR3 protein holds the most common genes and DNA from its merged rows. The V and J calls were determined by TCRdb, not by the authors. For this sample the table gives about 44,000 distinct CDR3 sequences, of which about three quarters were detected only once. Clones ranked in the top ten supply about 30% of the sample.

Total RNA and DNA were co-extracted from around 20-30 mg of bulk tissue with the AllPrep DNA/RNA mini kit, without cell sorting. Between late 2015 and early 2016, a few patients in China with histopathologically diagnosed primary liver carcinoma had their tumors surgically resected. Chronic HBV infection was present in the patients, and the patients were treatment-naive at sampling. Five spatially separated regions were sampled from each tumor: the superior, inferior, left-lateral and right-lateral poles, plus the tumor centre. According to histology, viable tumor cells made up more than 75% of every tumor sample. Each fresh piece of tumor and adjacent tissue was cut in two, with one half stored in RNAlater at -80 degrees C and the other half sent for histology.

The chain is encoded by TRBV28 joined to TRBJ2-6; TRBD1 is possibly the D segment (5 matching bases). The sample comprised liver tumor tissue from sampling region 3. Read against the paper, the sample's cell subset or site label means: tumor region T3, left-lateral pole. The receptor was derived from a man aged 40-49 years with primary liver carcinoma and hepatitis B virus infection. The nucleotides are TGTGCCAGCAGAAAAACCGACTCTGGGGCCAACGTCTTGACTTTC. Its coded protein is CASRKTDSGANVLTF.